A selection of T cell receptor beta chains follows, all from one sample in a study of blood T cell repertoires in COVID-19. TCRdb keeps only in-frame clones here, not all; method: immunoSEQ multiplex PCR. The profile shows 90,000 to 140,000 clones, about 75% of them singletons. Sequenced input: peripheral blood. The origin of the receptors is an older woman with acute or convalescent COVID-19. The CDR3 runs from the conserved cysteine through the conserved F or W.

v_call: TRBV3-1/TRBV3-2
cdr3_aa: CASSTSTGELFF

v_call: TRBV7-8
cdr3_aa: CASSLGTGFSGNTIYF

v_call: TRBV29-1
cdr3_aa: CSVEGDRNNEQFF

v_call: TRBV18
cdr3_aa: CASSPGTQETQYF

v_call: TRBV7-9
cdr3_aa: CASSLTETYSYEQYF

v_call: TRBV3-1/TRBV3-2
cdr3_aa: CASSQVKSSYNEQFF

v_call: TRBV19
cdr3_aa: CASIGDRGAYTEAFF

v_call: TRBV12-3/TRBV12-4
cdr3_aa: CASGAGMGAFF

v_call: TRBV6-5
cdr3_aa: CASRTGFSYNEQFF

v_call: TRBV10-3
cdr3_aa: CATTTGGLYGYTF

v_call: TRBV5-4
cdr3_aa: CASTNPRTGRLSGANVLTF

v_call: TRBV25-1
cdr3_aa: CASSARQDKNTEAFF

v_call: TRBV25-1
cdr3_aa: CASSESTGISQPQHF

v_call: TRBV5-1
cdr3_aa: CASSFGDRGAYEQYF

v_call: TRBV4-1
cdr3_aa: CASSQPDRGSYYEQYF

v_call: TRBV30
cdr3_aa: CASTETYYGYTF

v_call: TRBV5-1
cdr3_aa: CASSLAGGGNYGYTF

v_call: TRBV7-2
cdr3_aa: CASSNRWGGGNQPQHF

v_call: TRBV10-3
cdr3_aa: CAISESMAGSYGYTF

v_call: TRBV5-1
cdr3_aa: CASNQLPGELFF

v_call: TRBV5-1
cdr3_aa: CASSLGPGNTEAFF

v_call: TRBV6-5
cdr3_aa: CASSPQGLGYTF

v_call: TRBV19
cdr3_aa: CASSMPDGQQNTEAFF

v_call: TRBV11-3
cdr3_aa: CASSLGGDGGTDTQYF

v_call: TRBV27
cdr3_aa: CASSLEQKNTEAFF

v_call: TRBV5-4
cdr3_aa: CASRTGTLNTEAFF

v_call: TRBV6-6
cdr3_aa: CASSSRSGNSPLHF

v_call: TRBV11-3
cdr3_aa: CASSRTSGGAGEQFF

v_call: TRBV7-9
cdr3_aa: CASSSGDSSYEQYF

v_call: TRBV11-3
cdr3_aa: CASSSPGGETQYF